The rows below give T cell receptor beta chains drawn from one sample of a study of shared clonotypes between healthy human individuals. TCRdb's copy holds only in-frame clones and misses some; the assay was immunoSEQ multiplex PCR. The sample consists of about 2.4 million clones, just over 90% of them appearing once. The sample consisted of naive CD4+ T cells sorted from blood. Receptors originate from a man aged 18 to 29 in good health. The CDR3 runs from the conserved cysteine through the conserved F or W. A D gene is named only where the DNA matches it firmly. Expanded clones are given a class, and other clones once, few, many or no size at all.

.	TRBD1	TRBV14	TRBJ2-7	CASSRPGQGHYEQYF	TGTGCCAGCAGCCGTCCGGGACAGGGGCACTACGAGCAGTACTTC
.	.	TRBV7-9	TRBJ2-3	CASSPRTESTDTQYF	TGTGCCAGCAGCCCTCGGACAGAGAGCACAGATACGCAGTATTTT
once	TRBD1	TRBV18	TRBJ2-7	CASSRGQDREQYF	TGTGCCAGCTCACGGGGACAGGACCGGGAGCAGTACTTC
.	.	TRBV27	TRBJ1-5	CASSPGGVINQPQHF	TGTGCCAGCAGTCCGGGGGGGGTGATCAATCAGCCCCAGCATTTT
.	.	TRBV6-5	TRBJ2-2	CASRQIPGAGELFF	TGTGCCAGCAGACAGATTCCCGGGGCCGGGGAGCTGTTTTTT
.	.	TRBV9	TRBJ2-2	CASSVGGSRPSIGELFF	TGTGCCAGCAGCGTAGGGGGCTCGCGGCCTTCCATCGGGGAGCTGTTTTTT
once	.	TRBV9	TRBJ2-3	CASSARGYGTDTQYF	TGTGCCAGCAGCGCGAGAGGGTACGGCACAGATACGCAGTATTTT
once	.	TRBV28	TRBJ2-3	CASSFRGTDTQYF	TGTGCCAGCAGTTTCAGAGGGACAGATACGCAGTATTTT
once	TRBD2	TRBV2	TRBJ2-2	CATSGTSLNTGELFF	TGTGCCACTTCCGGGACTAGCCTCAACACCGGGGAGCTGTTTTTT
.	TRBD2	TRBV5-1	TRBJ2-3	CASSWGTSGNTDTQYF	TGCGCCAGCAGCTGGGGGACTAGCGGAAACACAGATACGCAGTATTTT
.	TRBD2	TRBV7-2	TRBJ2-1	CASSLAGGPYNEQFF	TGTGCCAGCAGTTTAGCGGGAGGGCCCTACAATGAGCAGTTCTTC
.	TRBD1	TRBV10-3	TRBJ1-5	CATSSSGQGDSNQPQHF	TGTGCCACCTCGTCCTCTGGACAGGGGGATAGCAATCAGCCCCAGCATTTT
.	.	TRBV2	TRBJ2-7	CASSPNGQGGYEQYF	TGTGCCAGCAGCCCGAACGGGCAGGGAGGATACGAGCAGTACTTC
.	.	TRBV18	TRBJ2-7	CASSRDIQAFYEQYF	TGTGCCAGCTCCCGGGATATCCAGGCATTTTACGAGCAGTACTTC
.	.	TRBV18	TRBJ2-7	CASSRWAGKEPYEQYF	TGTGCCAGCTCACGATGGGCAGGGAAAGAACCCTACGAGCAGTACTTC
.	TRBD2	TRBV19	TRBJ2-3	CASSQGLAGFADTQYF	TGTGCCAGTAGTCAAGGACTAGCGGGGTTTGCAGATACGCAGTATTTT
.	.	TRBV18	TRBJ1-6	CASSVSQGRNNSPLHF	TGTGCCAGCTCGGTCTCCCAGGGACGGAACAATTCACCCCTCCACTTT
.	TRBD2	TRBV5-1	TRBJ2-7	CASSPGTSGNEQYF	TGCGCCAGCAGCCCCGGGACTAGCGGCAACGAGCAGTACTTC
.	TRBD1	TRBV10-3	TRBJ2-7	CAIRSTGLDEQYF	TGTGCCATCAGATCGACAGGGCTGGACGAGCAGTACTTC
.	.	TRBV6-1	TRBJ2-5	CASSVEYSYQETQYF	TGTGCCAGCAGTGTCGAGTACTCGTACCAAGAGACCCAGTACTTC
once	.	TRBV29-1	TRBJ1-2	CSVEGVGSLIRSNGYTF	TGCAGCGTTGAGGGGGTCGGTAGTCTCATCCGCTCCAATGGCTACACCTTC